This TCR beta chain originates from a study of beta chain features in type 1 diabetes. Expressed TCRB transcripts were sequenced, since all the RNA that had been isolated was reverse transcribed. Assay: immunoSEQ multiplex PCR; the TCRdb copy retains only in-frame clones and omits some. There are 390,000 or so clones in the sample; about 15% occur only once, and approximately 0.038% lies in the top ten. V lost 4 bases, J lost 8 bases, and 12 bases stayed unmatched. Germline V gives CDR1 SEHNR, CDR2 FQNEAQ (reference sequence). The CDR3 length is 15 residues. The clonotype comes from a young man in good health. The chain couples TRBV7-9 to TRBJ2-5, with 8 bases that match TRBD2. The sequenced sample was naive CD4+ T cells from blood. The CDR3 loop reads CASSSRSGLVDTQYF. In DNA, the CDR3 is TGTGCCAGCAGCTCCAGATCGGGACTAGTCGATACCCAGTACTTC.